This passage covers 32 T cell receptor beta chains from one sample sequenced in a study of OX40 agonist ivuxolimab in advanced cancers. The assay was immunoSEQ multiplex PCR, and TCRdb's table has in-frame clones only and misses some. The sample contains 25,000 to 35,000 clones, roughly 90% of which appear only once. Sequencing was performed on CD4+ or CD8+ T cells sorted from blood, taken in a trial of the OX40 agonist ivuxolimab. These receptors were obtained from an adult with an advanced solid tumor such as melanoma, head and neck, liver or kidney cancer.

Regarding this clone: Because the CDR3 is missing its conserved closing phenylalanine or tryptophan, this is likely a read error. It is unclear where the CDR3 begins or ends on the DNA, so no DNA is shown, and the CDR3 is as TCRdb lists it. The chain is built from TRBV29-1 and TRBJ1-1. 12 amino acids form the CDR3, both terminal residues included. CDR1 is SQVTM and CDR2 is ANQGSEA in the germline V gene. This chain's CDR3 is CSVEGGRGRWVL.

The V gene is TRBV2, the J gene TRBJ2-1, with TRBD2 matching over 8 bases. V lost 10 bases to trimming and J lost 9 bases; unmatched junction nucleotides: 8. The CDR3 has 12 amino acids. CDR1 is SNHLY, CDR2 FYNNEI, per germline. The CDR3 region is CATGGETFEQFF. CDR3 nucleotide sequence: TGTGCCACCGGGGGGGAAACTTTTGAGCAGTTCTTC. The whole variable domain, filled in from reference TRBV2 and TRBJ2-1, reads EPEVTQTPSHQVTQMGQEVILRCVPISNHLYFYWYRQILGQKVEFLVSFYNNEISEKSEIFDDQFSVERPDGSNFTLKIRSTKLEDSAMYFCATGGETFEQFFGPGTRLTVL.

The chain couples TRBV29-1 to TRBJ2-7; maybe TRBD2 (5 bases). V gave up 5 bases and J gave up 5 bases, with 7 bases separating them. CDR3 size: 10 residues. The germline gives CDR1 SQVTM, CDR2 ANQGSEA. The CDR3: CSVSGDEQYF. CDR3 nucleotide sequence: TGCAGCGTTTCCGGGGACGAGCAGTACTTC.

The CDR3: CASSPTGTVNPSTDTQYF. CDR3 in DNA: TGCGCCAGCAGCCCGACCGGGACAGTCAATCCTAGCACAGATACGCAGTATTTT. V usage is TRBV4-3 and J usage is TRBJ2-3; 7 positions match TRBD1. The CDR3 extends over 18 amino acids. Germline V gene data show CDR1 as LGHNA and CDR2 as YSLEER. The junction had 13 bases not matched to a gene; V was cut back by 4 bases and J by 0 bases.

CDR3: CASSPTGNRYEQYF. The CDR3 bases are TGTGCCAGCAGCCCCACCGGGAATCGTTACGAGCAGTACTTC. The chain couples TRBV11-1 to TRBJ2-7, with D perhaps TRBD2 (5 bases). V lost 5 bases and J lost 4, with 15 bases in between. Per the germline V gene, CDR1 is SGHAT and CDR2 is FQDESV (reference sequence). This CDR3 spans 14 amino acids.

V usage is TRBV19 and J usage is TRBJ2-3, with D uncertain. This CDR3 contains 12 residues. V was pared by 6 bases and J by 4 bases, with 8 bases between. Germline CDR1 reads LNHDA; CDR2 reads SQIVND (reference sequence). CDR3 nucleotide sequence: TGTGCCAGTAGGGGCTACTCAGATACGCAGTATTTT. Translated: CASRGYSDTQYF.

The CDR3 sequence is CASSPLGGVNIQYF. Here the CDR3 DNA reads TGTGCCAGCAGTCCCCTTGGGGGAGTCAACATTCAGTACTTC. This chain links TRBV6-5 with TRBJ2-4; D could derive from TRBD1 or TRBD2 (5 bases each). The CDR3 consists of 14 residues. Germline V CDR1 and CDR2: MNHEY, SVGAGI. Trimming took 5 bases from V and 7 from J, leaving 15 bases between them.

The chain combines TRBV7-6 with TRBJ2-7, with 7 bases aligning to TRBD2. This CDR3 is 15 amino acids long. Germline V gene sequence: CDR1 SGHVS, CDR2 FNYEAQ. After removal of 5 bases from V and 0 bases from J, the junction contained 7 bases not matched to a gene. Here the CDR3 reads CASSDVGGSSYEQYF. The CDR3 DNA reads TGTGCCAGCAGCGACGTGGGCGGGAGCTCCTACGAGCAGTACTTC.

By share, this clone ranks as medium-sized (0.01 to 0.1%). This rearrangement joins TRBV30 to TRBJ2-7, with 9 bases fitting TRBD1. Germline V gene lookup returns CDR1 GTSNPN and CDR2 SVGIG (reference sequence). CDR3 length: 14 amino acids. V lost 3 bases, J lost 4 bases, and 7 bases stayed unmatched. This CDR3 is CAWRPGTGMYEQYF. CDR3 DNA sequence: TGTGCCTGGAGACCGGGGACAGGGATGTACGAGCAGTACTTC.

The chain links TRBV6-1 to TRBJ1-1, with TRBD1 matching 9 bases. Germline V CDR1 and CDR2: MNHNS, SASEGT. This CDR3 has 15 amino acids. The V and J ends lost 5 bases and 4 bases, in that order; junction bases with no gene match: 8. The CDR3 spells CASSSGTGFGTEAFF. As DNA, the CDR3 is TGTGCCAGCAGTTCCGGGACAGGGTTCGGCACTGAAGCTTTCTTT.

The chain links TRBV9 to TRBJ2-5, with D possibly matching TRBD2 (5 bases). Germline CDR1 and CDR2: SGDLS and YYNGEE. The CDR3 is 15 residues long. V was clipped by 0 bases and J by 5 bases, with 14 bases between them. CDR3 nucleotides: TGTGCCAGCAGCGTAGTTGGAGGTCATGGCGAGACCCAGTACTTC. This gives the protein CASSVVGGHGETQYF.

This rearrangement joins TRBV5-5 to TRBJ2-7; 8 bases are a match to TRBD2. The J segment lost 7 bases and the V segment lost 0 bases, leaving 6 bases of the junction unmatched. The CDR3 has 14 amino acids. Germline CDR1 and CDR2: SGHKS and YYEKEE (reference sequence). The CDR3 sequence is CASSLGLASWEQYF. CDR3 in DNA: TGTGCCAGCAGCTTGGGACTAGCGTCTTGGGAGCAGTACTTC.

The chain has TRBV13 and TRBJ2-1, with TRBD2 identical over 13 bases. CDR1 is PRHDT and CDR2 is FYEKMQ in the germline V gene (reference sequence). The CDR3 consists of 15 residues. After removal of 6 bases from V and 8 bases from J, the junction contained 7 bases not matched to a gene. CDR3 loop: CASRRTSGSVYEQFF. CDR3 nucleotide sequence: TGTGCCAGCAGACGGACTAGCGGGAGTGTCTATGAGCAGTTCTTC.

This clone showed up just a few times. The CDR3 sequence: CASSLDQGYGYTF. The DNA of the CDR3 is TGTGCCAGCAGTTTAGACCAGGGCTATGGCTACACCTTC. The rearrangement links TRBV27 to TRBJ1-2, with D possibly matching TRBD1 (5 bases). V lost 2 bases and J 4 bases, leaving 8 bases between the germline ends. CDR3 length: 13 amino acids. CDR1 MNHEY and CDR2 SMNVEV come from the germline V gene (reference sequence).

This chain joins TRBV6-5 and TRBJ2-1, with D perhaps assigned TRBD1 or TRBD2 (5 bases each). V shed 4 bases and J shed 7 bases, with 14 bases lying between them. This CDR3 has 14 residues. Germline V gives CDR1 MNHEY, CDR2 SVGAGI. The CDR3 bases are TGTGCCAGCAGTTCATCCGGGACGGTTAATGAGCAGTTCTTC. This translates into CASSSSGTVNEQFF.

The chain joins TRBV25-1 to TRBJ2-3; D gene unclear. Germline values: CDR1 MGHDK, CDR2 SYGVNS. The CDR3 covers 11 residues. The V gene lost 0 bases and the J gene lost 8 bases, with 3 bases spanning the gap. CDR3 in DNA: TGTGCCAGCAGTGAATATGGTACGCAGTATTTT. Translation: CASSEYGTQYF.

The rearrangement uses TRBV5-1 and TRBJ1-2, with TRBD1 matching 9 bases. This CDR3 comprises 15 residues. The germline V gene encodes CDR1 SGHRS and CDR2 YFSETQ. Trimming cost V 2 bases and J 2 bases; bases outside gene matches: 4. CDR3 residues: CASSFGQGWNYGYTF. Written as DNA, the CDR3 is TGCGCCAGCAGCTTTGGACAGGGGTGGAACTATGGCTACACCTTC. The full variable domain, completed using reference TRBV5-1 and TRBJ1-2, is KAGVTQTPRYLIKTRGQQVTLSCSPISGHRSVSWYQQTPGQGLQFLFEYFSETQRNKGNFPGRFSGRQFSNSRSEMNVSTLELGDSALYLCASSFGQGWNYGYTFGSGTRLTVV.

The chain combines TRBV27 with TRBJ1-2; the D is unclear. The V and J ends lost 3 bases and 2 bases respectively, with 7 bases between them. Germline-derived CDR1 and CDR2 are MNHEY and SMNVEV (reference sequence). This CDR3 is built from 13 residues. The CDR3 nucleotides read TGTGCCAGCAGTTTCGGTGGGAACTATGGCTACACCTTC. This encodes CASSFGGNYGYTF.

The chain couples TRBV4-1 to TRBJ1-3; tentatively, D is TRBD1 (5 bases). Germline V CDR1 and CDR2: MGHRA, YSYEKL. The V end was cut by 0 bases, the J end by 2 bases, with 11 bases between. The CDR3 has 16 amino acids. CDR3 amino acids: CASSQDRTLTGNTIYF. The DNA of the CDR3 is TGCGCCAGCAGCCAAGATCGGACACTCACTGGAAACACCATATATTTT.

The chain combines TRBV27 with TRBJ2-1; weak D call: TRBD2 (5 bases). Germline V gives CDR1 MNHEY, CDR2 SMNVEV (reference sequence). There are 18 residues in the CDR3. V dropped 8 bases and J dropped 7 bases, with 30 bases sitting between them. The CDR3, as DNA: TGTGCCAGCGGACTCAATTCTCGATTTGGGCGGGTCAGAAATGAGCAGTTCTTC. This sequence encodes CASGLNSRFGRVRNEQFF.

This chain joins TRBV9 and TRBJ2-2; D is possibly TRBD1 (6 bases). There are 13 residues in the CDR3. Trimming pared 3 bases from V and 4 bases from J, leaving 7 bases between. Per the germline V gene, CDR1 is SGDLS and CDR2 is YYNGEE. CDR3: CASSGGGTGELFF. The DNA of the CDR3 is TGTGCCAGCAGCGGAGGGGGCACCGGGGAGCTGTTTTTT.

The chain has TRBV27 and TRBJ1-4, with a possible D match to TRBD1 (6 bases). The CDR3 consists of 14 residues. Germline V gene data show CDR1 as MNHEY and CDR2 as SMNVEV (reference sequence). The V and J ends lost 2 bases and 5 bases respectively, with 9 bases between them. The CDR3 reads CASSLAGANEKLFF. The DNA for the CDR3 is TGTGCCAGCAGTTTAGCAGGGGCCAATGAAAAACTGTTTTTT.

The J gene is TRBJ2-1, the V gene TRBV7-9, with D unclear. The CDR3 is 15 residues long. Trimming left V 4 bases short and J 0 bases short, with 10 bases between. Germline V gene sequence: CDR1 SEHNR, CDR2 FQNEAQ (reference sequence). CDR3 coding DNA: TGTGCCAGCAGCTCCCGGGTCCCCTCCTACAATGAGCAGTTCTTC. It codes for CASSSRVPSYNEQFF.

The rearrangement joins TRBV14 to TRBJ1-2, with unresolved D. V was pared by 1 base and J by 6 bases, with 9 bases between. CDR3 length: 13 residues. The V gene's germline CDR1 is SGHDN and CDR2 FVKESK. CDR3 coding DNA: TGTGCCAGCAGCCAAGCGGGGTATCATGGCTACACCTTC. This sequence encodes CASSQAGYHGYTF.

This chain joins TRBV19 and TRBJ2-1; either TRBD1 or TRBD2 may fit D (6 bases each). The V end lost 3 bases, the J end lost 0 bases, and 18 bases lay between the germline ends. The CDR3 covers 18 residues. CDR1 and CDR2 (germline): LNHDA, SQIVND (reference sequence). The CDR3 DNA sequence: TGTGCCAGTAGTATTCCACAGGGACTTCCCAGCTCCTACAATGAGCAGTTCTTC. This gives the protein CASSIPQGLPSSYNEQFF.

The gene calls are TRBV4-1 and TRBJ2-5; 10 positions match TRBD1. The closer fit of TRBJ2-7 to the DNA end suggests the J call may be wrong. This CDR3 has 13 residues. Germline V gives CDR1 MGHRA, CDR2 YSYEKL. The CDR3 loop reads CATSDRGRGEQYF. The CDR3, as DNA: TGCGCCACTTCAGACAGGGGGCGCGGCGAGCAGTACTTC.

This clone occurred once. In DNA form, the CDR3 reads TGTGCCAGTACCCCATGGGGTGGAAACACTGAAGCTTTCTTT. It translates to CASTPWGGNTEAFF. The chain is built from TRBV19 and TRBJ1-1; D is unresolved. CDR3 length: 14 amino acids. Germline-derived CDR1 and CDR2 are LNHDA and SQIVND (reference sequence). Trimming removed 7 bases from V and 2 bases from J, with 14 bases in between.

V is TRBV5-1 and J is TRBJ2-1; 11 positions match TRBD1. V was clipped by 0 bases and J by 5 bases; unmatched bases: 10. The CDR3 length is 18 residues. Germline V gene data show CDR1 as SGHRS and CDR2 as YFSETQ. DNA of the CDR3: TGCGCCAGCAGCTTGGCCCCCGGGACAGGGGGTTTAAACAATGAGCAGTTCTTC. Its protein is CASSLAPGTGGLNNEQFF.

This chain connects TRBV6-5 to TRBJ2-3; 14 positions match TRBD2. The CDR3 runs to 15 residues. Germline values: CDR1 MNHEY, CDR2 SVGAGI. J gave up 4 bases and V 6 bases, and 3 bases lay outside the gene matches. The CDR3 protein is CASSPTSGGADTQYF. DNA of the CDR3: TGTGCCAGCAGCCCGACTAGCGGGGGGGCAGATACGCAGTATTTT.

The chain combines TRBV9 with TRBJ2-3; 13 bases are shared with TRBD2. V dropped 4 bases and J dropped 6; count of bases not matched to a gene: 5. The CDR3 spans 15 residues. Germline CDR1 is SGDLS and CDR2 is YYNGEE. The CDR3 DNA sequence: TGTGCCAGCAGCACACTAGCGGGGGGGCTTGATACGCAGTATTTT. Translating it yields CASSTLAGGLDTQYF.

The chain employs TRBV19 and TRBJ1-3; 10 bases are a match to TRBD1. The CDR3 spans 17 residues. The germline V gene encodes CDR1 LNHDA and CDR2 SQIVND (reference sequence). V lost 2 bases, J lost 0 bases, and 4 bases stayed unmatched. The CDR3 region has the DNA TGTGCCAGTAGTATAATTGGGACAGGGGCCTCTGGAAACACCATATATTTT. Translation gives CASSIIGTGASGNTIYF.

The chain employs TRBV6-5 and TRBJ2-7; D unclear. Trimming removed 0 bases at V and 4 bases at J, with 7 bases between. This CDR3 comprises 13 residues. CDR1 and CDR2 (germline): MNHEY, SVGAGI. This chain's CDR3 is CASSYSKVYEQYF. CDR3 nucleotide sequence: TGTGCCAGCAGTTACTCGAAGGTATACGAGCAGTACTTC.